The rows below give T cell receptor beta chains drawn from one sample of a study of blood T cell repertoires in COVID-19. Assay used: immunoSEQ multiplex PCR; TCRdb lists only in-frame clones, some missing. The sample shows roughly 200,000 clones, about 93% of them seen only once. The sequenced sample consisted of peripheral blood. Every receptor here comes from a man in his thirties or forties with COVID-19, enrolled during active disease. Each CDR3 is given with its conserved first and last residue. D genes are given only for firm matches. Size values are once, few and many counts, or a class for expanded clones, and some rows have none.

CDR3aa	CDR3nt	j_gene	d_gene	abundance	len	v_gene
CASGPMNTEAFF	TGTGCCAGCGGGCCGATGAACACTGAAGCTTTCTTT	TRBJ1-1	-	-	12	TRBV13
CASSQVSSPTEAFF	TGCGCCAGCAGCCAAGTCTCTTCCCCCACTGAAGCTTTCTTT	TRBJ1-1	-	-	14	TRBV4-1
CASSLVPGKVEQFF	TGCGCCAGCAGCTTGGTCCCGGGGAAAGTTGAGCAGTTCTTC	TRBJ2-1	-	-	14	TRBV5-1
CASTQTRGRFYGYTF	TGTGCCAGCACCCAAACCAGAGGGAGGTTCTACGGCTACACCTTC	TRBJ1-2	-	-	15	TRBV9
CASSLESGTEAFF	TGTGCCAGCAGCTTAGAGTCCGGCACTGAAGCTTTCTTT	TRBJ1-1	-	-	13	TRBV7-9
CASSAGFNSGANVLTF	TGTGCCAGTAGTGCAGGCTTTAACTCTGGGGCCAACGTCCTGACTTTC	TRBJ2-6	-	-	16	TRBV19
CASSDRGRNQPQHF	TGTGCCAGCAGTGACAGGGGTCGAAATCAGCCCCAGCATTTT	TRBJ1-5	-	-	14	TRBV2
CASSLDRGRYNEQFF	TGTGCCAGCAGCTTGGACAGGGGGCGCTACAATGAGCAGTTCTTC	TRBJ2-1	TRBD1	-	15	TRBV5-4
CASSREQGRGANVLTF	TGCGCCAGCAGTCGAGAACAGGGCCGTGGGGCCAACGTCCTGACTTTC	TRBJ2-6	-	-	16	TRBV5-1
CASSRTSGAQETQYF	TGTGCCAGCTCACGGACTAGCGGGGCCCAAGAGACCCAGTACTTC	TRBJ2-5	TRBD2	-	15	TRBV18
CASSEIWLTQPQHF	TGTGCCAGCAGTGAGATTTGGCTTACGCAGCCCCAGCATTTT	TRBJ1-5	-	-	14	TRBV6-1
CASRPGYNEQFF	TGTGCCAGCAGACCCGGGTACAATGAGCAGTTCTTC	TRBJ2-1	-	-	12	TRBV11-2
CATQYGPNEGEKLFF	TGTGCCACCCAATATGGGCCCAACGAAGGTGAAAAACTGTTTTTT	TRBJ1-4	-	-	15	TRBV15
CASMLGETQYF	TGTGCCAGCATGCTCGGGGAGACCCAGTACTTC	TRBJ2-5	-	-	11	TRBV7-9
CASSLGGQSTDTQYF	TGCGCCAGCAGCTTGGGGGGACAGAGCACAGATACGCAGTATTTT	TRBJ2-3	TRBD1	-	15	TRBV5-1
CASSVEPDEGLTQYF	TGTGCCAGCAGCGTAGAACCTGACGAGGGATTGACCCAGTACTTC	TRBJ2-5	-	-	15	TRBV9
CASRRDAVTEAFF	TGCGCCAGCAGGCGCGACGCGGTCACTGAAGCTTTCTTT	TRBJ1-1	-	-	13	TRBV5-1
CASSLAGGGSGNTIYF	TGTGCCAGCAGCTTAGCTGGTGGCGGCTCTGGAAACACCATATATTTT	TRBJ1-3	-	-	16	TRBV7-2
CASSYGAIGGYGYTF	TGTGCCAGCAGTTACGGAGCAATAGGAGGGTATGGCTACACCTTC	TRBJ1-2	-	once	15	TRBV6-5
CASSTLAQGIDTIYF	TGTGCCAGTAGTACCCTGGCGCAGGGGATAGACACCATATATTTT	TRBJ1-3	-	-	15	TRBV19
CASSGGINGEKLFF	TGTGCCAGCAGTGGCGGGATTAATGGGGAAAAACTGTTTTTT	TRBJ1-4	-	-	14	TRBV2
CASSSWGDRNTGELFF	TGTGCCAGCAGCTCCTGGGGGGACAGGAACACCGGGGAGCTGTTTTTT	TRBJ2-2	-	-	16	TRBV7-7
CASSEFSGGLMNTEAFF	TGTGCCAGCAGTGAATTTTCGGGGGGGCTCATGAACACTGAAGCTTTCTTT	TRBJ1-1	-	-	17	TRBV2
CSATPGETQYF	TGCAGTGCTACCCCGGGAGAGACCCAGTACTTC	TRBJ2-5	-	-	11	TRBV20-1
CATSAPGRAGETQYF	TGTGCCACCAGTGCCCCTGGGAGGGCCGGGGAGACCCAGTACTTC	TRBJ2-5	TRBD2	-	15	TRBV24-1
CASSLDGRGTDTQYF	TGCGCCAGCAGCTTGGATGGCAGGGGGACAGATACGCAGTATTTT	TRBJ2-3	TRBD1	-	15	TRBV5-1
CASSLMGQNYGYTF	TGCGCCAGCAGCTTGATGGGCCAGAACTATGGCTACACCTTC	TRBJ1-2	-	-	14	TRBV5-1
CASSPSISGGPSYNEQFF	TGTGCCAGCAGCCCCTCTATCTCGGGGGGACCGTCCTACAATGAGCAGTTCTTC	TRBJ2-1	TRBD2	-	18	TRBV7-9
CASSRVKAGTGELFF	TGTGCCAGCAGCAGGGTTAAAGCGGGGACCGGGGAGCTGTTTTTT	TRBJ2-2	TRBD2	-	15	TRBV11-3
CASSEIGQGNSPLHF	TGTGCCAGCAGTGAAATAGGGCAGGGGAATTCACCCCTCCACTTT	TRBJ1-6	-	-	15	TRBV6-1
CASSLVPGFYYYTF	TGTGCCAGCAGCTTAGTCCCAGGATTTTATTACTACACCTTC	TRBJ1-2	-	-	14	TRBV11-2
CASSQGGGLHEQFF	TGTGCCAGCAGCCAGGGGGGGGGCCTACATGAGCAGTTCTTC	TRBJ2-1	-	once	14	TRBV3-1/TRBV3-2
CASSFGGGIQETQYF	TGTGCCAGCAGCTTCGGCGGGGGGATTCAAGAGACCCAGTACTTC	TRBJ2-5	TRBD2	-	15	TRBV5-6
CASSPSGGDGAFF	TGTGCCAGCAGCCCTTCTGGAGGCGATGGAGCTTTCTTT	TRBJ1-1	-	-	13	TRBV9
CASSPDRGHQNEQFF	TGCGCCAGCAGTCCGGACAGGGGACACCAGAATGAGCAGTTCTTC	TRBJ2-1	TRBD1	few	15	TRBV10-1
CASSPMAGLVTGELFF	TGTGCCAGCTCACCAATGGCGGGGTTGGTGACCGGGGAGCTGTTTTTT	TRBJ2-2	-	once	16	TRBV18
CASSLTASGGLSYEQYF	TGCGCCAGCAGCTTGACTGCTAGCGGGGGGCTTTCCTACGAGCAGTACTTC	TRBJ2-7	TRBD2	-	17	TRBV5-1
CASSKGLTGGLYNSPLHF	TGTGCCAGCAGCAAAGGATTGACAGGGGGCCTATATAATTCACCCCTCCACTTT	TRBJ1-6	-	-	18	TRBV21-1
CASSYSGTGDTDTQYF	TGTGCCAGCAGTTACTCGGGGACAGGGGACACAGATACGCAGTATTTT	TRBJ2-3	TRBD1	-	16	TRBV6-5
CSASGLAGGWFIRTDTQYF	TGCAGTGCTAGTGGGCTAGCGGGGGGTTGGTTTATCCGCACAGATACGCAGTATTTT	TRBJ2-3	TRBD2	-	19	TRBV20-1
CASSETGNQYF	TGTGCCAGCAGTGAAACGGGGAATCAGTACTTC	TRBJ2-7	-	few	11	TRBV6-1
CASSQGLAGEDTQYF	TGTGCCAGCAGCCAAGGTCTAGCGGGGGAAGATACGCAGTATTTT	TRBJ2-3	TRBD2	-	15	TRBV3-1/TRBV3-2